Below, 31 T cell receptor beta chains from the same sample are listed, as sequenced in a study of Ad26.COV2.S vaccination and SARS-CoV-2 variants. As for treatment: about 20 received Ad26.COV2.S at low or high dose, single or two shots; a few received placebo; per-sample allocation not given. Day 63 following the first vaccine or placebo injection was when the samples were taken. Sequencing was performed with immunoSEQ multiplex PCR; in TCRdb, only in-frame clones are kept and a portion is missing. Of about 460,000 clones listed, about nine tenths are singletons. The specimen was peripheral blood, collected in a trial of Ad26.COV2.S vaccine versus placebo. Receptors were obtained from a person aged 18-65 years who received the Ad26.COV2.S COVID-19 vaccine or a placebo.

The chain has TRBV7-3 and TRBJ1-1; D remains ambiguous. V was trimmed by 2 bases and J by 6 bases, leaving 10 bases between them. Looked up from germline, CDR1 is SGHTA and CDR2 is FQGTGA. This CDR3 has 13 amino acids. CDR3 DNA sequence: TGTGCCAGCAGCTTAGGGGTTGGCGCTGAAGCTTTCTTT. Translation gives CASSLGVGAEAFF.

The chain is built from TRBV5-1 and TRBJ2-1, with D hard to call. The germline CDR1 and CDR2 sequences are SGHRS and YFSETQ. The CDR3 has 15 residues. The ends were cut back, 4 bases at V and 10 bases at J, with 21 bases in the middle. This chain's CDR3 is CASSLGSTTADEQFF. CDR3 in DNA: TGCGCCAGCAGCCTGGGGTCAACGACGGCCGACGAGCAGTTCTTC.

This chain uses TRBV3-1 (or the pseudogene TRBV3-2) with TRBJ1-1; no clear D. The germline gives CDR1 LGHDT, CDR2 YNNKEL (reference sequence). Deletions cut 4 bases from V and 3 bases from J, with 9 bases between. CDR3 length equals 13 residues. CDR3 sequence reads: CASSPRSDTEAFF. The CDR3 region has the DNA TGTGCCAGCAGCCCAAGATCGGACACTGAAGCTTTCTTT.

V usage is TRBV30 and J usage is TRBJ2-6; D gene ambiguous. Germline loops: CDR1 GTSNPN, CDR2 SVGIG (reference sequence). There are 16 residues in the CDR3. The V end was cut by 0 bases, the J end by 0 bases, with 9 bases between. The CDR3 region has the DNA TGTGCCTGGAGTGTACGTAGGAGCTCTGGGGCCAACGTCCTGACTTTC. It encodes CAWSVRRSSGANVLTF.

The chain uses TRBV11-2 and TRBJ2-7; D is ambiguous. Trimming shortened V by 5 bases and J by 4 bases, and 21 bases separated the two germline ends. The CDR3 runs to 16 residues. Per germline, CDR1 SGHAT and CDR2 FQNNGV. The CDR3 is CASSPKTAPLMYEQYF. The CDR3 coding sequence is TGTGCCAGCAGCCCAAAGACGGCCCCGTTAATGTACGAGCAGTACTTC.

This chain's CDR3 is CASSQRDNTEAFF. CDR3 sequence (DNA): TGTGCCAGCAGTCAACGGGACAACACTGAAGCTTTCTTT. The V gene is TRBV6-5, the J gene TRBJ1-1, with D maybe TRBD1 (5 bases). Germline assignment: CDR1 MNHEY and CDR2 SVGAGI. The V end was cut by 5 bases, the J end by 2 bases, with 9 bases between. The CDR3 has 13 amino acids.

The rearrangement uses TRBV19 and TRBJ1-4, with D tentatively TRBD1 (6 bases). CDR3 length: 16 amino acids. Germline assignment: CDR1 LNHDA and CDR2 SQIVND (reference sequence). Trimming left V 6 bases short and J 5 bases short, with 19 bases between. This CDR3 is CASRTRRDILNEKLFF. The CDR3 nucleotides are TGTGCCAGTAGGACCCGGCGGGACATCTTGAATGAAAAACTGTTTTTT.

V usage is TRBV7-8 and J usage is TRBJ2-7, with 10 bases fitting TRBD1. Looked up from germline, CDR1 is SGHVS and CDR2 is FQNEAQ. J was trimmed by 4 bases and V by 1 base; bases with no gene match: 7. The CDR3 runs to 16 residues. The CDR3 nucleotides read TGTGCCAGCAGCTTAGAACCCGGGACAGGGGCTTACGAGCAGTACTTC. Translating gives CASSLEPGTGAYEQYF.

The rearrangement joins TRBV2 to TRBJ2-1; TRBD2 agrees at 7 bases. The ends lost 8 bases at V and 8 bases at J; junction bases unmatched: 12. This CDR3 has 14 amino acids. Germline values: CDR1 SNHLY, CDR2 FYNNEI. The CDR3: CASAGLSLSDEQFF. The CDR3, as DNA: TGTGCCAGCGCGGGACTATCGCTTTCGGATGAGCAGTTCTTC.

About this clone: In the same sample, other DNA sequences code for this CDR3. This chain joins TRBV28 and TRBJ2-7, with TRBD1 matching over 9 bases. The germline CDR1 and CDR2 sequences are MDHEN and SYDVKM. V lost 6 bases to trimming and J lost 2 bases; unmatched junction nucleotides: 5. The CDR3 is 14 amino acids. The CDR3 coding sequence is TGTGCCAGCAGGGCCGGGACAGGGCCCTACGAGCAGTACTTC. Protein product: CASRAGTGPYEQYF.

The chain carries TRBV30 and TRBJ1-2, with a weak D call TRBD1 (5 bases). Germline V lookup: CDR1 GTSNPN, CDR2 SVGIG (reference sequence). The ends were cut back, 0 bases at V and 4 bases at J, with 9 bases in the middle. The CDR3 loop spans 13 amino acids. CDR3 in DNA: TGTGCCTGGAGTGTAATTACAGGCTATGGCTACACCTTC. Translated, it gives CAWSVITGYGYTF.

The chain links TRBV9 to TRBJ2-1; TRBD2 matches at 8 bases. Germline CDR1 and CDR2: SGDLS and YYNGEE. The CDR3 covers 16 residues. The V segment lost 0 bases and the J segment 3 bases; nucleotides outside the gene matches: 5. In DNA form, the CDR3 reads TGTGCCAGCAGCGTAGCGGGGACTAGTAACTACAATGAGCAGTTCTTC. This sequence encodes CASSVAGTSNYNEQFF.

The chain joins TRBV7-9 to TRBJ2-1; 10 positions match TRBD2. Germline lookup yields CDR1 SEHNR and CDR2 FQNEAQ (reference sequence). Trimming took 5 bases from V and 5 from J; bases not matched to a gene: 12. CDR3 length: 17 amino acids. The CDR3 is CASSPRGAGGRNNEQFF. CDR3 bases: TGTGCCAGCAGCCCCCGTGGAGCGGGGGGGCGAAACAATGAGCAGTTCTTC.

The chain is built from TRBV21-1 and TRBJ2-7; the D call TRBD2 from the table was never checked on the DNA. TRBV21-1 is a documented pseudogene. This CDR3 is 20 amino acids long. The CDR3 nucleotides are TGTGCCAGCATCCGACCTCGGTGGGCTAGCGGGAGACTCCGCTCCTACGAGCAGTACTTC. Translation: CASIRPRWASGRLRSYEQYF.

The chain carries TRBV5-1 and TRBJ1-4; D perhaps matches TRBD1 (6 bases). Germline V gives CDR1 SGHRS, CDR2 YFSETQ. CDR3 size: 15 residues. V was cut by 0 bases and J by 8 bases, with 14 bases left in between. The CDR3 region is CASSLGGGLREKLFF. The CDR3 DNA follows: TGCGCCAGCAGCTTGGGAGGGGGATTACGGGAAAAACTGTTTTTT.

V and J are TRBV3-1 (or the pseudogene TRBV3-2) and TRBJ1-1; D uncertain. Trimming cost V 6 bases and J 1 base, with 12 bases left between them. CDR1 LGHDT and CDR2 YNNKEL come from the germline V gene (reference sequence). CDR3 length equals 14 residues. Written as DNA, the CDR3 is TGTGCCAGCAGGCGTACAGCCACGAACACTGAAGCTTTCTTT. This translates into CASRRTATNTEAFF.

The rearrangement links TRBV6-5 to TRBJ1-1; weak D call: TRBD1 (5 bases). The CDR3 sequence is 15 residues long. V was clipped by 4 bases and J by 4 bases, with 16 bases between them. CDR1 is MNHEY, CDR2 SVGAGI, per germline. The chain's CDR3 is CASSSPLGRGTEAFF. The CDR3 region has the DNA TGTGCCAGCAGTTCCCCGTTGGGGCGAGGCACTGAAGCTTTCTTT.

This sequence joins TRBV12-3 or TRBV12-4 and TRBJ2-4; D perhaps matches TRBD1 (6 bases). This CDR3 has 13 residues. The V end was cut by 0 bases, the J end by 8 bases, with 8 bases between. The CDR3 loop reads CASSLATGYIQYF. The CDR3 DNA reads TGTGCCAGCAGTTTAGCAACAGGGTACATTCAGTACTTC.

The J gene is TRBJ2-5, the V gene TRBV7-9, with 7 bases that match TRBD1. Per germline, CDR1 SEHNR and CDR2 FQNEAQ (reference sequence). The CDR3 length is 15 residues. V was pared by 3 bases and J by 5 bases, with 9 bases of the junction left unmatched. The CDR3 bases are TGTGCCAGCAGCTTCGCCGGACAGGTTGGGGAGACCCAGTACTTC. Protein product: CASSFAGQVGETQYF.

This chain joins TRBV7-2 and TRBJ2-1; tentative D call: TRBD1 (6 bases). The CDR3 sequence is 16 residues long. Germline assignment: CDR1 SGHTA and CDR2 FQGNSA. The V and J ends lost 1 base and 9 bases respectively, with 19 bases between them. The CDR3 DNA sequence: TGTGCCAGCAGCTTAGGTCATTCCAGGGGATCCGTTGAGCAGTTCTTC. It encodes CASSLGHSRGSVEQFF.

J is TRBJ1-5 and V is TRBV27; 10 bases line up with TRBD1. The CDR3 is made up of 15 amino acids. The germline CDR1 and CDR2 sequences are MNHEY and SMNVEV (reference sequence). V lost 6 bases and J lost 4; bases outside the gene matches: 6. CDR3 sequence reads: CASRSRDRGNQPQHF. CDR3 DNA: TGTGCCAGCAGAAGCCGGGACAGGGGTAATCAGCCCCAGCATTTT.

V and J are TRBV5-4 and TRBJ2-6; 7 bases match TRBD1. The CDR3 has 17 amino acids. Germline values: CDR1 SGHNT, CDR2 YYREEE (reference sequence). The J segment lost 1 base and the V segment lost 4 bases, leaving 8 bases of the junction unmatched. Here the CDR3 reads CASSRQGRVSGANVLTF. CDR3 coding DNA: TGTGCCAGCAGCCGACAGGGTAGGGTATCTGGGGCCAACGTCCTGACTTTC.

The V and J genes are TRBV2 and TRBJ2-7, with D uncertain. Germline assignment: CDR1 SNHLY and CDR2 FYNNEI. The CDR3 is made up of 12 amino acids. V was pared by 2 bases and J by 3 bases, with 5 bases between. This CDR3 is CASSENGYEQYF. The CDR3 nucleotides are TGTGCCAGCAGTGAAAACGGCTACGAGCAGTACTTC.

The chain is built from TRBV6-5 and TRBJ2-2; D might be TRBD2 (7 bases). This CDR3 comprises 15 residues. Trimming removed 5 bases at V and 5 bases at J, with 15 bases between. The germline V gene has CDR1 MNHEY and CDR2 SVGAGI. The CDR3 bases are TGTGCCAGCAGTCATACAGGGAGGGTGACCGGGGAGCTGTTTTTT. This encodes CASSHTGRVTGELFF.

The chain joins TRBV6-5 to TRBJ1-5; 8 bases agree with TRBD1. Trimming at V came to 5 bases and at J to 11 bases, leaving 8 bases not matched to a gene. The CDR3 is made up of 13 amino acids. The germline V gene has CDR1 MNHEY and CDR2 SVGAGI. The CDR3 nucleotides are TGTGCCAGCAGTCGGGACAGGTTAAGGGCCCAGCATTTT. It translates to CASSRDRLRAQHF.

The rearrangement links TRBV13 to TRBJ2-2; D gene unclear. V gave up 2 bases and J gave up 4 bases, with 14 bases separating them. Germline CDR1 and CDR2: PRHDT and FYEKMQ (reference sequence). The CDR3 has 16 residues. CDR3 loop: CASSLNQPRVTGELFF. Here the CDR3 DNA reads TGTGCCAGCAGCTTAAACCAGCCACGTGTCACCGGGGAGCTGTTTTTT.

The chain uses TRBV2 and TRBJ2-7; D is uncertain. Germline values: CDR1 SNHLY, CDR2 FYNNEI. Between the trimmed V and J ends, which lost 3 bases and 2 bases, there was a span of 11 bases. CDR3 length equals 14 residues. The CDR3 sequence is CASSDSIDTYEQYF. The CDR3 DNA is TGTGCCAGCAGTGATTCTATAGATACCTACGAGCAGTACTTC.

This rearrangement joins TRBV28 to TRBJ1-5, with D maybe TRBD1 (6 bases). The CDR3 is made up of 16 amino acids. CDR1 and CDR2 (germline): MDHEN, SYDVKM. The V gene lost 1 base and the J gene lost 6 bases, with 16 bases spanning the gap. CDR3 region: CASSLYPVRGGQPQHF. CDR3 coding DNA: TGTGCCAGCAGTTTATATCCGGTCAGGGGAGGTCAGCCCCAGCATTTT.

The chain recombines TRBV4-2 with TRBJ1-1; D remains ambiguous. This CDR3 contains 14 residues. Germline lookup yields CDR1 LGHNA and CDR2 YNFKEQ. V was pared by 0 bases and J by 5 bases, with 10 bases between. As DNA, the CDR3 is TGTGCCAGCAGCCAAGACCACGATTGGACTGAAGCTTTCTTT. Translating gives CASSQDHDWTEAFF.

The chain has TRBV11-2 and TRBJ2-7; 8 bases line up with TRBD2. The CDR3 has 15 amino acids. Looked up from germline, CDR1 is SGHAT and CDR2 is FQNNGV. J was trimmed by 2 bases and V by 2 bases; bases with no gene match: 5. CDR3 nucleotides: TGTGCCAGCAGCTTACGCGGGGGGCTGGCCTACGAGCAGTACTTC. Its translation is CASSLRGGLAYEQYF.

This clone was detected only once. The CDR3 protein is CASSLAGLGPTDTQYF. DNA of the CDR3: TGTGCCAGCAGCTTGGCGGGACTAGGGCCCACAGATACGCAGTATTTT. The V and J genes are TRBV5-4 and TRBJ2-3, with TRBD2 matching over 8 bases. The germline V gene has CDR1 SGHNT and CDR2 YYREEE (reference sequence). The ends lost 0 bases at V and 2 bases at J; junction bases unmatched: 5. The CDR3 runs 16 residues.